The T cell receptor beta chain under discussion was sequenced for a study of T cell changes during pregnancy in multiple sclerosis. This clone turned up a few times. Clones were sequenced by immunoSEQ multiplex PCR, and TCRdb holds only the in-frame ones, with some missing. The top ten clones hold over 0.55% of a sample with about 41,000 clones, 89% of them seen once. The V end lost 1 base, the J end lost 1 base, and 8 bases lay between the germline ends. This CDR3 comprises 14 residues. In germline, CDR1 is SEHNR, CDR2 FQNEAQ (reference sequence). The starting material was CD4+ T cells from peripheral blood mononuclear cells, obtained in the first trimester of pregnancy. This TCR was sampled from a female donor with multiple sclerosis, enrolled in a pregnancy study. This chain connects TRBV7-9 to TRBJ2-7, with D possibly TRBD1 on 6 matching bases. The CDR3 is CASSLGDKSYEQYF. DNA for the CDR3: TGTGCCAGCAGCTTAGGGGACAAGTCCTACGAGCAGTACTTC.